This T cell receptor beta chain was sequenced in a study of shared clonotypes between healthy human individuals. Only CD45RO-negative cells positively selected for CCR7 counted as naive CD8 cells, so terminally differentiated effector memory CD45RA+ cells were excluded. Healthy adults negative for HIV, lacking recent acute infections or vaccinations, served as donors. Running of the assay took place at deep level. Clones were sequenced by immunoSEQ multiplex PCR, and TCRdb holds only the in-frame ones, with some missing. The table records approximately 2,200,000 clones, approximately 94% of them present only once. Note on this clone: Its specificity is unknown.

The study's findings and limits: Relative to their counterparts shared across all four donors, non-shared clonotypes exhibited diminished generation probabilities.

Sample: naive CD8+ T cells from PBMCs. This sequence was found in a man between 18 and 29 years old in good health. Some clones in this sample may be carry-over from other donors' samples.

In DNA, the CDR3 is TGTGCCAGCAGTGTTGCGGGAGGGTACAATGAGCAGTTCTTC. Its translation: CASSVAGGYNEQFF. V gene TRBV25-1 combines with J gene TRBJ2-1, with 9 bases lining up with TRBD2. The CDR3 runs 14 residues. Germline trimming cut 4 bases from V and 4 bases from J; bases unmatched to any gene: 2. The germline V gene has CDR1 MGHDK and CDR2 SYGVNS.